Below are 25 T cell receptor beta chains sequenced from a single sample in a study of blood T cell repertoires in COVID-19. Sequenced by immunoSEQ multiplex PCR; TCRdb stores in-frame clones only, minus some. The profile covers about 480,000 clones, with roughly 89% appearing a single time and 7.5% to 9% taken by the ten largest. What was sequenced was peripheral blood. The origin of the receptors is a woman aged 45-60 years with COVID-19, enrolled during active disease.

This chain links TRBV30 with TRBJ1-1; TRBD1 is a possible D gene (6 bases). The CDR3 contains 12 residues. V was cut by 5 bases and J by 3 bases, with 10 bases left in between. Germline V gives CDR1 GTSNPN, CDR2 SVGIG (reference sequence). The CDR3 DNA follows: TGTGCCTGGTCCGCAGGGGACACTGAAGCTTTCTTT. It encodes CAWSAGDTEAFF.

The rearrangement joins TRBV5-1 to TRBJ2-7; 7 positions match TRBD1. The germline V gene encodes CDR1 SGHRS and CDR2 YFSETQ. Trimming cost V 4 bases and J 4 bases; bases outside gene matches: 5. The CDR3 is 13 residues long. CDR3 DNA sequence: TGCGCCAGCAGCCCAGGACAGGTTTACGAGCAGTACTTC. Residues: CASSPGQVYEQYF.

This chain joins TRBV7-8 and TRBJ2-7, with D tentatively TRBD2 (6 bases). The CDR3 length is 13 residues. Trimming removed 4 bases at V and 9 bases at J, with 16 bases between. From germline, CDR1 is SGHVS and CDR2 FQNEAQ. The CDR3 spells CASSSGRTTGQYF. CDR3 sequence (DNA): TGTGCCAGCAGCTCCGGGCGGACTACGGGGCAGTACTTC.

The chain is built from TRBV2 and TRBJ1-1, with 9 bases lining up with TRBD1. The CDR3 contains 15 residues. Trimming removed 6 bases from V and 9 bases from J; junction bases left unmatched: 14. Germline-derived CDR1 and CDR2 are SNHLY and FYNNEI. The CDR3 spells CASSPGTGTTRKAFF. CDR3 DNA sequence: TGTGCCAGCAGCCCCGGGACAGGGACTACACGGAAAGCTTTCTTT.

CDR3 nucleotides: TGTGCCACCAGTGACCCCGGGGGACCTAACAATGAGCAGTTCTTC. Its protein product is CATSDPGGPNNEQFF. V is TRBV24-1 and J is TRBJ2-1; maybe TRBD2 (6 bases). This CDR3 is 15 amino acids long. V lost 4 bases and J lost 5, with 14 bases in between. In germline, CDR1 is KGHDR, CDR2 SFDVKD.

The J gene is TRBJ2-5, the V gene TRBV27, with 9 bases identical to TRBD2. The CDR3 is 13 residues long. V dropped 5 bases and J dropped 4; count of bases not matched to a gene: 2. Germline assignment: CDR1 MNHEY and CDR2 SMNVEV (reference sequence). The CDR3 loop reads CASSRRGGETQYF. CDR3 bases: TGTGCCAGCAGTCGGCGGGGGGGAGAGACCCAGTACTTC.

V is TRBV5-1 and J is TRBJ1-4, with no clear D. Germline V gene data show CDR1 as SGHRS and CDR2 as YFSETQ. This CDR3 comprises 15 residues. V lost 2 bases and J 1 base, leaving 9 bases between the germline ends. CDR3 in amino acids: CASSLSLLTNEKLFF. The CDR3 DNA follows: TGCGCCAGCAGCTTATCTCTCTTAACTAATGAAAAACTGTTTTTT.

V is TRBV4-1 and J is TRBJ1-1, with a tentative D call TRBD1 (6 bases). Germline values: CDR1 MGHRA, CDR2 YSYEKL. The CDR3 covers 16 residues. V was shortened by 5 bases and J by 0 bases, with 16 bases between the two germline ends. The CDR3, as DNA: TGCGCCAGCAGCACCCGGACAGTCTTCCTGAACACTGAAGCTTTCTTT. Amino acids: CASSTRTVFLNTEAFF.

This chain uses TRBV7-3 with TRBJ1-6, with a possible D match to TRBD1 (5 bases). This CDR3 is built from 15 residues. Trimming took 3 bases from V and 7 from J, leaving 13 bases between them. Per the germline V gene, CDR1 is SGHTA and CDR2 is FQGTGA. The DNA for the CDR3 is TGTGCCAGCAGCTTTTCGACAGCGAGGAATTCACCCCTCCACTTT. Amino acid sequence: CASSFSTARNSPLHF.

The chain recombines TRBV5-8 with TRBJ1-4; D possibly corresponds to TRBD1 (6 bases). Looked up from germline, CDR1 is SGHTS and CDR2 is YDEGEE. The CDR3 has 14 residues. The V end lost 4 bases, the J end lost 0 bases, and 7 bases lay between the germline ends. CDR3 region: CASSTGTTNEKLFF. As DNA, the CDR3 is TGTGCCAGCAGCACAGGGACAACTAATGAAAAACTGTTTTTT.

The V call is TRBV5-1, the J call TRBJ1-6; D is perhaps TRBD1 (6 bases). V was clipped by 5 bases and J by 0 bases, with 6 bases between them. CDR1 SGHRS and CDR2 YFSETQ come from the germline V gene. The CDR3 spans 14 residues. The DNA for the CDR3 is TGCGCCAGCAGACAGGGCTCCTATAATTCACCCCTCCACTTT. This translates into CASRQGSYNSPLHF.

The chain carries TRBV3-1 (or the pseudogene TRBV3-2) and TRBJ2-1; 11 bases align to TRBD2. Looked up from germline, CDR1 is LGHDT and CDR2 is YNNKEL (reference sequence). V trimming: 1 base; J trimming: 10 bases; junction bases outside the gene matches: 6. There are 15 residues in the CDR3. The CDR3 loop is CASSQGSGGVQEQFF. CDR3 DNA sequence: TGTGCCAGCAGCCAAGGTAGCGGGGGGGTACAGGAGCAGTTCTTC.

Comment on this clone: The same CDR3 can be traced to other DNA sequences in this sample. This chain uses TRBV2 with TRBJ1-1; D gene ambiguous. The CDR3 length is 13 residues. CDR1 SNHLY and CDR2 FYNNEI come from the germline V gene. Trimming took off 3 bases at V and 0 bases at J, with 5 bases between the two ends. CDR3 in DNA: TGTGCCAGCAGTGAGTCTTTGAACACTGAAGCTTTCTTT. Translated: CASSESLNTEAFF.

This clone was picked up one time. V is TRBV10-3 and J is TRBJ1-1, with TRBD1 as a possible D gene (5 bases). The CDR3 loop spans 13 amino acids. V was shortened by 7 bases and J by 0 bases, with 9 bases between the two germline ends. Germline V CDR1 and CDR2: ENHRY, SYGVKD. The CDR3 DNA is TGTGCCATCAAGGGGCCTCTGAACACTGAAGCTTTCTTT. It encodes CAIKGPLNTEAFF.

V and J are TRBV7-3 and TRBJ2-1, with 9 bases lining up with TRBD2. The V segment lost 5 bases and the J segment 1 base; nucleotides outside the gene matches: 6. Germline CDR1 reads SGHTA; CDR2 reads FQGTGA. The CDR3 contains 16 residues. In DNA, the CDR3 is TGTGCCAGCAGCCCCGACAGCGGGGGGTCCTACAATGAGCAGTTCTTC. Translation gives CASSPDSGGSYNEQFF.

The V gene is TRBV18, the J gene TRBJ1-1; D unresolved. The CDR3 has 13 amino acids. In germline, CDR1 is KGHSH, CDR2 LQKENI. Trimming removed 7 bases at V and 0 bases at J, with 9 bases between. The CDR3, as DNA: TGTGCCAGCTGTCCAGATCTGAACACTGAAGCTTTCTTT. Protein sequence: CASCPDLNTEAFF.

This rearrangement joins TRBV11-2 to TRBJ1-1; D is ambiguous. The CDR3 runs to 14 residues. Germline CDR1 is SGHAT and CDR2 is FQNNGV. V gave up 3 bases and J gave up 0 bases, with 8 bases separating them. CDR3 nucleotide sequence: TGTGCCAGCAGCTTTTGGAGCGTGAACACTGAAGCTTTCTTT. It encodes CASSFWSVNTEAFF.

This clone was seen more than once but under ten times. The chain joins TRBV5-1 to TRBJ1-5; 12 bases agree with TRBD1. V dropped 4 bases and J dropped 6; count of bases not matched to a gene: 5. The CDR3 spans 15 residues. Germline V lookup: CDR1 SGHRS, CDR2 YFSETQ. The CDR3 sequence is CASSPGDRGLQPQHF. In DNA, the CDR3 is TGCGCCAGCAGCCCCGGGGACAGGGGGCTTCAGCCCCAGCATTTT.

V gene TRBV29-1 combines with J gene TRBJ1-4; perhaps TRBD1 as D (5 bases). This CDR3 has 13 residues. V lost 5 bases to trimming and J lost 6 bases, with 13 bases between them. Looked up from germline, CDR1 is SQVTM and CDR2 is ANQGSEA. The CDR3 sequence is CSVSKTTDEKLFF. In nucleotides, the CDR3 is TGCAGCGTTTCAAAAACGACAGATGAAAAACTGTTTTTT.

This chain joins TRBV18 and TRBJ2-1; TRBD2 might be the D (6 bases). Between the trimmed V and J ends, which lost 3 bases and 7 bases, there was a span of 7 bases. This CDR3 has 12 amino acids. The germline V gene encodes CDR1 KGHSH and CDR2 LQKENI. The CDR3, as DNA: TGTGCCAGCTCACCGACTAGGAATGAGCAGTTCTTC. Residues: CASSPTRNEQFF.

The CDR3 is CASSASEFGYGYTF. CDR3 bases: TGTGCCAGCAGCGCCTCCGAGTTCGGCTATGGCTACACCTTC. The chain links TRBV3-1 (or the pseudogene TRBV3-2) to TRBJ1-2, with D unclear. CDR1 and CDR2 from the germline V gene are LGHDT and YNNKEL (reference sequence). The CDR3 covers 14 residues. V was cut by 5 bases and J by 4 bases, with 14 bases left in between.

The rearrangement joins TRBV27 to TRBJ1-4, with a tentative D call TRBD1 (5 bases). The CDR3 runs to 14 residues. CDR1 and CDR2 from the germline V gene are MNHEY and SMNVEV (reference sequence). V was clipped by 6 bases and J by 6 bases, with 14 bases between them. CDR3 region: CASSKDGGDEKLFF. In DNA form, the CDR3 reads TGTGCCAGCAGCAAGGACGGGGGAGATGAAAAACTGTTTTTT.

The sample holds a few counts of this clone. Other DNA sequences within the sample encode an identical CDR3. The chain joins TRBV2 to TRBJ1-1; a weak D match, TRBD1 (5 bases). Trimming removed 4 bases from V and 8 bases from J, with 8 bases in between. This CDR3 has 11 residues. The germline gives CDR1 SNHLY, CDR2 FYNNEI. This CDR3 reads CASSGAGEAFF. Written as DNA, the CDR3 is TGTGCCAGCAGTGGGGCAGGGGAAGCTTTCTTT.

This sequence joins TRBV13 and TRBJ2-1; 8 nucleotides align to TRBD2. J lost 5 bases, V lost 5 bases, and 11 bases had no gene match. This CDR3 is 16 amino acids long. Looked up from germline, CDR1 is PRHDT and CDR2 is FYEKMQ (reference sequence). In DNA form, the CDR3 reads TGTGCCAGCAGCCTAATGAGCGGGGGCCCCGACAATGAGCAGTTCTTC. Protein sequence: CASSLMSGGPDNEQFF.

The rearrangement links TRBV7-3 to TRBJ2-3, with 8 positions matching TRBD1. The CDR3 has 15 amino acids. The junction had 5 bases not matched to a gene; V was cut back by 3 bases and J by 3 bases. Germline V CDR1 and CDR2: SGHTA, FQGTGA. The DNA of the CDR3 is TGTGCCAGCAGCTTGACAGGGGCTGTGACAGATACGCAGTATTTT. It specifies CASSLTGAVTDTQYF. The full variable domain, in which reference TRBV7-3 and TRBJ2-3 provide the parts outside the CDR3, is GAGVSQTPSNKVTEKGKYVELRCDPISGHTALYWYRQSLGQGPEFLIYFQGTGAADDSGLPNDRFFAVRPEGSVSTLKIQRTERGDSAVYLCASSLTGAVTDTQYFGPGTRLTVL.